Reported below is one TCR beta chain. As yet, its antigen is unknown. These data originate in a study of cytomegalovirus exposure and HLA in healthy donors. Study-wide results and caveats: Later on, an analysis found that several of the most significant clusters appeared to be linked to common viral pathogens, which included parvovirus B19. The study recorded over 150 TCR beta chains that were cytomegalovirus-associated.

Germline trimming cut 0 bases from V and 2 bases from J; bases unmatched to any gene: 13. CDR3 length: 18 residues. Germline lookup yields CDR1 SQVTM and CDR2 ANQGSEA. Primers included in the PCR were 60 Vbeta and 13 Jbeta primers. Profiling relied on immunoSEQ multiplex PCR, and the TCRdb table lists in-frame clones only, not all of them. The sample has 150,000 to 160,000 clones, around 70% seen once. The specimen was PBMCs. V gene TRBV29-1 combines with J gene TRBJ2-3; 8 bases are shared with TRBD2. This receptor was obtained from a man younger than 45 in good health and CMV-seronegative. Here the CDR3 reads CSVEDPPGGGQITDTQYF. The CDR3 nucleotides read TGCAGCGTTGAAGATCCACCCGGGGGGGGGCAGATCACAGATACGCAGTATTTT.